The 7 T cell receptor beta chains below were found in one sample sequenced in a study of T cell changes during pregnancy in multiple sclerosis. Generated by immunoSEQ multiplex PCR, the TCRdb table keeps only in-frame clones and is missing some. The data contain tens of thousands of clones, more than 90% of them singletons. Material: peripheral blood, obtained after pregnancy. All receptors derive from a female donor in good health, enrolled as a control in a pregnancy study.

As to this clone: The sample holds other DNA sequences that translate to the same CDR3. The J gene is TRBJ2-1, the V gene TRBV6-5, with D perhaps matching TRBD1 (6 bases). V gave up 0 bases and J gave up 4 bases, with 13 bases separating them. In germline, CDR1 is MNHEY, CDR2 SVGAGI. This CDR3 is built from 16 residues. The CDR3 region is CASSYSRTGSYNEQFF. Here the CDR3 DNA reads TGTGCCAGCAGTTACTCCCGAACAGGGTCTTACAATGAGCAGTTCTTC.

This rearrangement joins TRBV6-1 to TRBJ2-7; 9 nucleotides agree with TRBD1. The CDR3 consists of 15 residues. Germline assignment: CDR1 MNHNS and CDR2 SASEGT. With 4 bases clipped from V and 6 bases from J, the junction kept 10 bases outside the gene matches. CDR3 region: CASSAGQGGLGEQYF. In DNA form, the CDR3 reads TGTGCCAGCAGTGCGGGACAGGGAGGCCTCGGCGAGCAGTACTTC.

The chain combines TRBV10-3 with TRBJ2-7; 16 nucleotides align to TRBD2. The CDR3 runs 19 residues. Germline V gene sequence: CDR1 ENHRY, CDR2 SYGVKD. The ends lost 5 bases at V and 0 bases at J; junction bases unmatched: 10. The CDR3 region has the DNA TGTGCCATCAGTATACCGGGACTAGCGGGAGGGCGAAGCTCCTACGAGCAGTACTTC. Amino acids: CAISIPGLAGGRSSYEQYF.

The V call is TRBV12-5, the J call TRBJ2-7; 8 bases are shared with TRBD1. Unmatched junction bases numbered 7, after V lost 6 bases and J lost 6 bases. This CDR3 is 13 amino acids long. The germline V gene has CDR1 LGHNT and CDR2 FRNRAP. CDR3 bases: TGTGCTAGTGGCCTGGACAGGGCCTCCGAGCAGTACTTC. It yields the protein CASGLDRASEQYF.

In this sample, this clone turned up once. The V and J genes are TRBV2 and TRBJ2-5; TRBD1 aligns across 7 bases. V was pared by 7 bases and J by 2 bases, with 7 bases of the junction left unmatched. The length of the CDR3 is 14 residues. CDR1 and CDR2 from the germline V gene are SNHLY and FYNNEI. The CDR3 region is CASILGQPQETQYF. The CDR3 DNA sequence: TGTGCCAGCATTCTGGGACAGCCACAAGAGACCCAGTACTTC.

CDR3 DNA: TGTGCCAGTAGTATCCTGATCGGGTTCACAGATACGCAGTATTTT. Encoded protein: CASSILIGFTDTQYF. The chain recombines TRBV19 with TRBJ2-3, with D uncertain. The CDR3 totals 15 residues. The germline V gene encodes CDR1 LNHDA and CDR2 SQIVND (reference sequence). V was pared by 3 bases and J by 2 bases, with 12 bases between.

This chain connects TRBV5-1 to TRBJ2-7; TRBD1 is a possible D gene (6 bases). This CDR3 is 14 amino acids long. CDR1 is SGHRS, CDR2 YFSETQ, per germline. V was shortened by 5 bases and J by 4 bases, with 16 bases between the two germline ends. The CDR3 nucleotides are TGCGCCAGCAGTATCGGGACAACTCTTTACGAGCAGTACTTC. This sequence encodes CASSIGTTLYEQYF.